This is a list of T cell receptor beta chains from one sample in a study of T cells after yellow fever vaccination. MiXCR, run by TCRdb on the 5' RACE reads, gives a single entry per CDR3 protein. This table holds just under 600,000 distinct CDR3 sequences, approximately 12% found once. The specimen was PBMCs, collected on the day of the yellow fever booster vaccination. These receptors were taken from a man aged 25 to 40 who received the YFV17D yellow fever vaccine. CDR3s include the opening cysteine and the closing phenylalanine or tryptophan. The D gene is left open where the match is weak. Clone size is stated in some rows and not others, as once, few, many or a class when expanded.

J gene: TRBJ1-1
clone size: .
D gene: TRBD1
V gene: TRBV3-1
CDR3 DNA: TGTGCCAGCAGCCAAGAGCCAGGGGGAGCTTTCTTT
CDR3 protein: CASSQEPGGAFF

J gene: TRBJ1-4
clone size: few
D gene: .
V gene: TRBV7-8
CDR3 DNA: TGTGCCAGCAGCCCCTATGAAGGGCAGGAACCATATGAAAAACTGTTTTTT
CDR3 protein: CASSPYEGQEPYEKLFF

J gene: TRBJ1-1
clone size: .
D gene: .
V gene: TRBV11-2
CDR3 DNA: TGTGCCAGCAGCCCTTTCTTGGGGGCTGAAGCTTTCTTT
CDR3 protein: CASSPFLGAEAFF

J gene: TRBJ2-3
clone size: .
D gene: TRBD2
V gene: TRBV6-1
CDR3 DNA: TGTGCCAGCGGCGGGGGGGGAGCTAGCGGAGACTTCACAGATACGCAGTATTTT
CDR3 protein: CASGGGGASGDFTDTQYF

J gene: TRBJ2-7
clone size: .
D gene: TRBD2
V gene: TRBV7-2
CDR3 DNA: TGTGCCAGCACCACACGGGGGGACTACGAGCAGTACTTC
CDR3 protein: CASTTRGDYEQYF

J gene: TRBJ1-2
clone size: .
D gene: .
V gene: TRBV2
CDR3 DNA: TGTGCCAGCAGTGAAGCAACGGTGAGCTATGGCTACACCTTC
CDR3 protein: CASSEATVSYGYTF

J gene: TRBJ2-2
clone size: few
D gene: TRBD2
V gene: TRBV20-1
CDR3 DNA: TGCAGTGCTAGAGGAAGCGGGAGGGCCTCCGGGGAGCTGTTTTTT
CDR3 protein: CSARGSGRASGELFF

J gene: TRBJ2-5
clone size: few
D gene: TRBD2
V gene: TRBV6-2/TRBV6-3
CDR3 DNA: TGTGCCAGCACGGTAGCGGGGCTCCAAGAGACCCAGTACTTC
CDR3 protein: CASTVAGLQETQYF

J gene: TRBJ2-3
clone size: once
D gene: .
V gene: TRBV5-1
CDR3 DNA: TGCGCCTCCGGCCCGACGACAGTTAGCACAGATACGCAGTATTTT
CDR3 protein: CASGPTTVSTDTQYF

J gene: TRBJ2-5
clone size: few
D gene: .
V gene: TRBV18
CDR3 DNA: TGTGCCAGCTCACCACGAAAGGAGACCGGGACCCAGTACTTC
CDR3 protein: CASSPRKETGTQYF

J gene: TRBJ2-7
clone size: few
D gene: .
V gene: TRBV6-6
CDR3 DNA: TGTGCCAGCAGTTACGAGCTCTACGAGCAGTACTTC
CDR3 protein: CASSYELYEQYF

J gene: TRBJ2-7
clone size: many
D gene: .
V gene: TRBV5-1
CDR3 DNA: TGCGCCAGCAGCTTGGTTGAGGTGGGGGCCTACGAGCAGTACTTC
CDR3 protein: CASSLVEVGAYEQYF

J gene: TRBJ2-5
clone size: few
D gene: .
V gene: TRBV7-9
CDR3 DNA: TGTGCCAGCAGCCCTGGGGTGCCTGGACAAGAGACCCAGTACTTC
CDR3 protein: CASSPGVPGQETQYF

J gene: TRBJ2-5
clone size: few
D gene: .
V gene: TRBV6-2/TRBV6-3
CDR3 DNA: TGTGCCAGCAGACGCGTAGCTCTTCAAGAGACCCAGTACTTC
CDR3 protein: CASRRVALQETQYF

J gene: TRBJ2-1
clone size: many
D gene: .
V gene: TRBV9
CDR3 DNA: TGTGCCAGCAGCGCCGGGGACTCCTACAATGAGCAGTTCTTC
CDR3 protein: CASSAGDSYNEQFF

J gene: TRBJ2-1
clone size: many
D gene: .
V gene: TRBV11-2
CDR3 DNA: TGTGCCAGCAGCCCATTAGGTTACAATGAGCAGTTCTTC
CDR3 protein: CASSPLGYNEQFF

J gene: TRBJ2-1
clone size: few
D gene: TRBD2
V gene: TRBV10-1
CDR3 DNA: TGCGCCAGCAGTGAGAACGAGCGGGGTGACAATGAGCAGTTCTTC
CDR3 protein: CASSENERGDNEQFF

J gene: TRBJ2-7
clone size: few
D gene: .
V gene: TRBV4-3
CDR3 DNA: TGCGCCAGCAGCCAACAGCGGGCATCCGAGCAGTACTTC
CDR3 protein: CASSQQRASEQYF

J gene: TRBJ2-3
clone size: few
D gene: TRBD1
V gene: TRBV7-9
CDR3 DNA: TGTGCCAGCAGCGACGGGGACAGGGGTACAGATACGCAGTATTTT
CDR3 protein: CASSDGDRGTDTQYF

J gene: TRBJ2-2
clone size: many
D gene: .
V gene: TRBV5-1
CDR3 DNA: TGCGCCAGCAGGAAGGGGGGCAACACCGGGGAGCTGTTTTTT
CDR3 protein: CASRKGGNTGELFF

J gene: TRBJ2-7
clone size: .
D gene: TRBD2
V gene: TRBV5-6
CDR3 DNA: TGTGCCAGCACCAACGGACTAGCGGACTACGAGCAGTACTTC
CDR3 protein: CASTNGLADYEQYF

J gene: TRBJ1-5
clone size: few
D gene: .
V gene: TRBV30
CDR3 DNA: TGTGCCTGGAGTGTCAGTACGACCCAGCATTTT
CDR3 protein: CAWSVSTTQHF

J gene: TRBJ2-5
clone size: .
D gene: .
V gene: TRBV5-4
CDR3 DNA: TGTGCCAGCAGCTTGGGGACAACAGAAGAGACCCAGTACTTC
CDR3 protein: CASSLGTTEETQYF

J gene: TRBJ2-5
clone size: many
D gene: .
V gene: TRBV12-3/TRBV12-4
CDR3 DNA: TGTGCCAGCAGTTTAGGGGACCGTGGGACCCAGTACTTC
CDR3 protein: CASSLGDRGTQYF

J gene: TRBJ1-1
clone size: few
D gene: .
V gene: TRBV7-2
CDR3 DNA: TGTGCCAGCAGCTTATTTGGGCTTATCGAAGCTTTCTTT
CDR3 protein: CASSLFGLIEAFF

J gene: TRBJ2-3
clone size: few
D gene: .
V gene: TRBV10-3
CDR3 DNA: TGTGCCATCCGGGACGGGGGCTCTAGCACAGATACGCAGTATTTT
CDR3 protein: CAIRDGGSSTDTQYF

J gene: TRBJ2-2
clone size: few
D gene: .
V gene: TRBV30
CDR3 DNA: TGTGCCTGGATGTTTGCAACCGGGGAGCTGTTTTTT
CDR3 protein: CAWMFATGELFF

J gene: TRBJ2-1
clone size: few
D gene: TRBD1
V gene: TRBV19
CDR3 DNA: TGTGCCAGTAGTACCCCGGACAGGGGCCACAATGAGCAGTTCTTC
CDR3 protein: CASSTPDRGHNEQFF

J gene: TRBJ2-1
clone size: .
D gene: .
V gene: TRBV29-1
CDR3 DNA: TGCAGCGTTGACGGGCCCAGAAACAATGAGCAGTTCTTC
CDR3 protein: CSVDGPRNNEQFF

J gene: TRBJ2-7
clone size: .
D gene: .
V gene: TRBV15
CDR3 DNA: TGTGCCACCAGCAGAGATGGGCTAGTCTACGAGCAGTACTTC
CDR3 protein: CATSRDGLVYEQYF

J gene: TRBJ1-1
clone size: .
D gene: TRBD1
V gene: TRBV3-1
CDR3 DNA: TGTGTCAGCAGCCAGGGGACAGGGCAATGGGCTGAAGCTTTCTTT
CDR3 protein: CVSSQGTGQWAEAFF

J gene: TRBJ2-7
clone size: .
D gene: TRBD1
V gene: TRBV5-5
CDR3 DNA: TGTGCCAGCAGCTTTGGAGGTCAGGACAGGACCTACGAGCAGTACTTC
CDR3 protein: CASSFGGQDRTYEQYF